These T cell receptor beta chains were read from a single sample in a study of regulatory T cells in long-lasting Graves disease. TCRdb fed the multiplex PCR reads into MiXCR, producing one record per CDR3 protein. Of 370,000 or so distinct CDR3 sequences listed, under 20% are singletons. These data were also filed under a second study, of T cells in Graves' hyperthyroidism and ophthalmopathy.

Specimen: peripheral blood mononuclear cells (PBMCs), collected at new diagnosis, from a patient treated with antithyroid drugs. The receptors originated from a woman under 30 with Graves disease. Both conserved end residues are part of each CDR3. A D gene is named only where the DNA matches it firmly. Some rows have no size entry. The others give once, few or many, or a class for an expanded clone.

>.|TRBJ2-5|many|TRBV20-1
CSATLQGKGETQYF
TGCAGTGCCACCCTCCAGGGGAAAGGGGAGACCCAGTACTTC
>TRBD2|TRBJ2-1|many|TRBV9
CASQGTSGSPAYNEQFF
TGTGCCAGCCAGGGGACTAGCGGGAGCCCGGCGTACAATGAGCAGTTCTTC
>.|TRBJ1-1|many|TRBV12-3/TRBV12-4
CASSFQGTNTEAFF
TGTGCCAGCAGTTTTCAGGGAACGAACACTGAAGCTTTCTTT
>.|TRBJ1-2|few|TRBV5-1
CASRQDTYYGYTF
TGCGCCAGCAGGCAGGACACGTACTATGGCTACACCTTC
>.|TRBJ2-5|.|TRBV15
CATSRDQGVRETQYF
TGTGCCACCAGCAGAGATCAGGGAGTCCGAGAGACCCAGTACTTC
>.|TRBJ1-2|many|TRBV3-1
CASSQVRDYGYTF
TGTGCCAGCAGCCAAGTTAGGGACTATGGCTACACCTTC
>.|TRBJ1-6|.|TRBV7-6
CASSPGQVNSPLHF
TGTGCCAGCAGCCCTGGACAAGTTAATTCACCCCTCCACTTT
>.|TRBJ1-1|many|TRBV3-1
CASSQDAGFTEAFF
TGTGCCAGCAGCCAAGATGCCGGTTTCACTGAAGCTTTCTTT
>.|TRBJ2-2|few|TRBV3-1
CASSQTGFTGELFF
TGTGCCAGCAGCCAAACAGGGTTCACCGGGGAGCTGTTTTTT
>TRBD1|TRBJ2-1|many|TRBV15
CATSRTKDRHTYNEQFF
TGTGCCACCAGCAGAACTAAGGACAGGCATACCTACAATGAGCAGTTCTTC
>.|TRBJ1-1|.|TRBV13
CASRRDGLNTEAFF
TGTGCCAGCAGAAGGGACGGATTGAACACTGAAGCTTTCTTT
>.|TRBJ2-3|many|TRBV15
CATSRDQYDTQYF
TGTGCCACCAGCAGAGATCAGTACGATACGCAGTATTTT
>TRBD1|TRBJ2-2|.|TRBV6-5
CASSYSGQGAGTGELFF
TGTGCCAGCAGTTACTCGGGGCAGGGGGCGGGAACCGGGGAGCTGTTTTTT
>.|TRBJ2-2|many|TRBV13
CASSTQRDPSGELFF
TGTGCCAGCAGCACCCAACGTGACCCATCCGGGGAGCTGTTTTTT
>.|TRBJ1-5|many|TRBV3-1
CASSQGDQPQHF
TGTGCCAGCAGCCAAGGTGATCAGCCCCAGCATTTT
>.|TRBJ2-1|many|TRBV4-1
CASSPVGGNEQFF
TGCGCCAGCAGCCCGGTAGGGGGTAATGAGCAGTTCTTC
>TRBD1|TRBJ1-2|few|TRBV30
CAWSVGAGGVYGYTF
TGTGCCTGGAGTGTAGGGGCAGGGGGTGTTTATGGCTACACCTTC
>.|TRBJ1-1|many|TRBV30
CAWRTSSEAFF
TGTGCCTGGAGAACAAGCTCTGAAGCTTTCTTT
>.|TRBJ2-2|.|TRBV6-4
CASSDSGGAGDTGELFF
TGTGCCAGCAGTGACAGCGGCGGGGCAGGGGACACCGGGGAGCTGTTTTTT
>.|TRBJ2-3|many|TRBV6-5
CASSYIQRVDTQYF
TGTGCCAGCAGTTACATCCAGCGGGTAGATACGCAGTATTTT
>.|TRBJ2-7|.|TRBV6-1
CASSDGTNKAYEQYF
TGTGCCAGCAGTGACGGGACAAACAAAGCCTACGAGCAGTACTTC
>.|TRBJ2-7|many|TRBV2
CASRDSAAFEQYF
TGTGCCAGCAGGGACAGCGCCGCGTTCGAGCAGTACTTC
>.|TRBJ2-4|.|TRBV6-1
CASSDGPKNIQYF
TGTGCCAGCAGCGACGGACCCAAAAACATTCAGTACTTC
>.|TRBJ2-7|.|TRBV10-2
CASSGTRAYEQYF
TGCGCCAGCAGTGGGACTCGGGCCTACGAGCAGTACTTC
>.|TRBJ2-7|.|TRBV6-2/TRBV6-3
CASSYSDSEQYF
TGTGCCAGCAGTTACTCGGACAGCGAGCAGTACTTC
>.|TRBJ2-7|few|TRBV9
CASSVDSFGEQYF
TGTGCCAGCAGCGTAGATAGTTTCGGCGAGCAGTACTTC
>.|TRBJ2-1|.|TRBV19
CASSIRETSYNEQFF
TGTGCCAGTAGTATTAGGGAGACCTCCTACAATGAGCAGTTCTTC
>.|TRBJ2-3|few|TRBV5-1
CASSLESSTDTQYF
TGCGCCAGCAGCTTAGAATCTAGCACAGATACGCAGTATTTT
>.|TRBJ2-2|many|TRBV6-5
CASSYGPTGELFF
TGTGCCAGCAGTTATGGGCCCACCGGGGAGCTGTTTTTT
>TRBD1|TRBJ2-1|many|TRBV3-1
CASSRQGAAPNEQFF
TGTGCCAGCAGCCGACAGGGAGCCGCCCCCAATGAGCAGTTCTTC